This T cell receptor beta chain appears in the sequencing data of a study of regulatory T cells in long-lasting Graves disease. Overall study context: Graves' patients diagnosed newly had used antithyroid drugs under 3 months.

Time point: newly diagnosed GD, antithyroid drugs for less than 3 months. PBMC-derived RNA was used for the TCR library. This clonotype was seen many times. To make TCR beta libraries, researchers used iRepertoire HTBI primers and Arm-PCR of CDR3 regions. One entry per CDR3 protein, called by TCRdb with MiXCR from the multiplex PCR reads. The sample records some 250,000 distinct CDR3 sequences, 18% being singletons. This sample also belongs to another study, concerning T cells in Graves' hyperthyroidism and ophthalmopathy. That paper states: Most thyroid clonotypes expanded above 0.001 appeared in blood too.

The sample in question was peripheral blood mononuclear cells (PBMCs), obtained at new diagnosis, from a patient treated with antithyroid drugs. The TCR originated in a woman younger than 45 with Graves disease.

The DNA for the CDR3 is TGCGCCAGCAGGGACAGGGGTATCAATGAGCAGTTCTTC. Amino acid sequence: CASRDRGINEQFF. This chain links TRBV5-1 with TRBJ2-1, with TRBD1 matching 9 bases. V lost 5 bases, J lost 6 bases, and 3 bases stayed unmatched. CDR1 SGHRS and CDR2 YFSETQ come from the germline V gene. The CDR3 is 13 amino acids.